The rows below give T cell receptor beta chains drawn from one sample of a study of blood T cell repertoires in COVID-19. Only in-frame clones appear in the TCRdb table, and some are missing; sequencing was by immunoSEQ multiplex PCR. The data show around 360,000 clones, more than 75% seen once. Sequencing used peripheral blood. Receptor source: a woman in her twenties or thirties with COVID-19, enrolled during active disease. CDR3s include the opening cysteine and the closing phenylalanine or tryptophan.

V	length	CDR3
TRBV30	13	CAWDNTGQDGQYF
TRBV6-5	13	CASRGGGFPNQFF
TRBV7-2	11	CASSQEGTQYF
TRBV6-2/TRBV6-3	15	CASSRGGGGNTEAFF
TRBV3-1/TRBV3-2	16	CASSQDLPGANEKLFF
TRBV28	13	CASSPPPSYEQYF
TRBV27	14	CASSLGFRFWGYTF
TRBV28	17	CASSSVPGQEWREKLFF
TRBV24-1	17	CATSDSATGSTYNEQFF
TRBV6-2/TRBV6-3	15	CASSPLTGGVDTQYF
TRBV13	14	CASSLRQGWHEQYF
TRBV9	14	CASSVVGQGAEQYF
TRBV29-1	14	CSGRQGARMETQYF
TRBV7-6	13	CASSSSEVYEQYF
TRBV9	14	CASSVLAPYNEQFF
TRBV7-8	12	CASSLTSNEQYF
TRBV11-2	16	CASSLIIAGVTNEQFF
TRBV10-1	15	CASSEGVAGGDEQFF
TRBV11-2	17	CASSPQHPGTGYEKLFF
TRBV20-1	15	CSASGLAGGAGELFF
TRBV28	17	CASSLGPLGTSTDTQYF
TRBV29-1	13	CSVAPGLAYEQYF
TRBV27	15	CASSISGLAGAEQFF
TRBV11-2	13	CASSPTINEKLFF
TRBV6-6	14	CASSSTGARYEQYF
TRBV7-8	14	CASSSGQGYGELFF
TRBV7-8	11	CASSPGFQAFF
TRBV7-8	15	CASSFSDRTGNTIYF
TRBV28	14	CASSFRSSGNTIYF
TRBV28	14	CASSSPGILYGYTF
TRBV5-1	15	CASRVGAGGPREQYF
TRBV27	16	CASSFLRALDSYEQYF
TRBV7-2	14	CASREQGGGTEAFF
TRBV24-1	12	CATREGSGELFF
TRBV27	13	CATAGFLNGDRFF
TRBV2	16	CASSKRLAGATDTQYF
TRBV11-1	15	CASHPGVDSSYEQYF
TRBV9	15	CASSRHPTGGYGYTF
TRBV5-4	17	CASSLGRGSGRPDTQYF
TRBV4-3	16	CASSQDLAGPYNEQFF
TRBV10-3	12	CAISASGRELFF
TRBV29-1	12	CSVQTNSYEQYF
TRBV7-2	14	CASSLALSNYGYTF
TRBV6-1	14	CASSEAGGGRGYTF
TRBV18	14	CASSPSGQVETQYF
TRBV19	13	CASSPQGKNEQFF